This T cell receptor beta chain was captured in a study of blood T cell repertoires in COVID-19. The wider study: T cells, B-cell-depleted T cells, or PBMCs supplied cDNA or gDNA.

Produced via immunoSEQ multiplex PCR; TCRdb's table is partial and in-frame only. The sample lists 50,000 or so clones, roughly 90% occurring once. Germline V gene data show CDR1 as LNHNV and CDR2 as YYDKDF (reference sequence). The V end was cut by 2 bases, the J end by 10 bases, with 14 bases between. The CDR3 totals 14 residues. The source of this sequence is a human donor in a cohort sampled during active COVID-19. Sample: peripheral blood. The V and J genes are TRBV15 and TRBJ1-4; unclear D gene. The CDR3 here is CATSRPNTIGKLFF. The CDR3 nucleotides are TGTGCCACCAGCAGACCTAACACTATCGGAAAACTGTTTTTT.